The 13 T cell receptor beta chains presented below share a single source sample, sequenced in a study of T cell responses to AZD1222 COVID-19 vaccine. Clones were read by immunoSEQ multiplex PCR, and TCRdb kept only the in-frame ones, dropping some. This table holds 120,000 to 150,000 clones, 92% found once. The sequences come from peripheral blood, collected 28 days after the second AZD1222 dose. These receptors were obtained from an adult who received the AZD1222 COVID-19 vaccine.

The V gene is TRBV4-3, the J gene TRBJ1-1; D is uncertain. V lost 3 bases to trimming and J lost 3 bases, with 11 bases between them. The CDR3 sequence is 14 residues long. From germline, CDR1 is LGHNA and CDR2 YSLEER. This CDR3 reads CASSQTTVDTEAFF. CDR3 DNA sequence: TGCGCCAGCAGCCAGACAACGGTGGACACTGAAGCTTTCTTT.

The chain is built from TRBV2 and TRBJ1-4, with a possible D match to TRBD1 (5 bases). The V and J ends lost 1 base and 6 bases respectively, with 9 bases between them. This CDR3 region has 14 residues. The germline V gene encodes CDR1 SNHLY and CDR2 FYNNEI. CDR3 sequence: CASSEGGSDEKLFF. The CDR3 nucleotides read TGTGCCAGCAGTGAAGGGGGGAGCGATGAAAAACTGTTTTTT.

The chain is built from TRBV11-2 and TRBJ2-7; 10 bases are shared with TRBD1. Germline lookup yields CDR1 SGHAT and CDR2 FQNNGV. Trimming removed 5 bases from V and 3 bases from J; junction bases left unmatched: 10. This CDR3 region has 16 residues. The CDR3 DNA reads TGTGCCAGCAGCCCTTGGACAGGGGGAATCCTCTACGAGCAGTACGTC. This codes for CASSPWTGGILYEQYV.

V is TRBV19 and J is TRBJ2-1; D perhaps matches TRBD2 (5 bases). The CDR3 runs 15 residues. Germline values: CDR1 LNHDA, CDR2 SQIVND (reference sequence). V was cut by 3 bases and J by 2 bases, with 11 bases left in between. CDR3: CASSIIATPYNEQFF. DNA of the CDR3: TGTGCCAGTAGTATCATAGCGACCCCCTACAATGAGCAGTTCTTC.

J is TRBJ1-2 and V is TRBV10-2, with unresolved D. This CDR3 spans 13 amino acids. CDR1 and CDR2 (germline): WSHSY, SAAADI. The V and J ends lost 4 bases and 1 base respectively, with 7 bases between them. The CDR3 region is CASSATFNYGYTF. The CDR3 DNA is TGCGCCAGCAGTGCAACCTTTAACTATGGCTACACCTTC.

The V and J genes are TRBV28 and TRBJ2-3; TRBD2 is a possible D gene (5 bases). The germline gives CDR1 MDHEN, CDR2 SYDVKM. V shed 2 bases and J shed 8 bases, with 14 bases lying between them. There are 14 residues in the CDR3. This CDR3 reads CASSLGGSSGTQYF. The CDR3 DNA sequence: TGTGCCAGCAGTTTAGGTGGGAGCAGTGGTACGCAGTATTTT.

The chain employs TRBV5-6 and TRBJ2-3; tentative D call: TRBD1 (7 bases). Deletions cut 3 bases from V and 0 bases from J, with 14 bases between. CDR1 is SGHDT, CDR2 YYEEEE, per germline. This CDR3 comprises 16 residues. The CDR3 DNA follows: TGTGCCAGCAGCTCCGGAGGGGGCTCTAGCACAGATACGCAGTATTTT. Its protein product is CASSSGGGSSTDTQYF.

A single count supports this clone. The rearrangement joins TRBV19 to TRBJ1-5, with a possible D match to TRBD1 (6 bases). V was cut by 0 bases and J by 2 bases, with 8 bases left in between. This CDR3 is 15 amino acids long. Germline CDR1 is LNHDA and CDR2 is SQIVND (reference sequence). The CDR3 bases are TGTGCCAGTAGTATAGATTACAGGGGCAATCAGCCCCAGCATTTT. Its translation: CASSIDYRGNQPQHF.

The gene calls are TRBV29-1 and TRBJ2-7, with D perhaps assigned TRBD1 or TRBD2 (5 bases each). V was pared by 4 bases and J by 5 bases, with 12 bases between. This CDR3 region has 12 residues. Germline V gene data show CDR1 as SQVTM and CDR2 as ANQGSEA. The CDR3 sequence is CSVVQGVHEQYF. Here the CDR3 DNA reads TGCAGCGTTGTGCAGGGAGTCCACGAGCAGTACTTC.

V and J are TRBV18 and TRBJ1-1; D unresolved. V dropped 4 bases and J dropped 4 bases, with 10 bases sitting between them. The CDR3 contains 13 residues. Per the germline V gene, CDR1 is KGHSH and CDR2 is LQKENI. The CDR3 DNA follows: TGTGCCAGCTCACGAGACCCCTCCACTGAAGCTTTCTTT. Encoded protein: CASSRDPSTEAFF.

The chain has TRBV6-6 and TRBJ1-5; D gene ambiguous. CDR1 and CDR2 (germline): MNHNY, SVGAGI (reference sequence). Between the trimmed V and J ends, which lost 6 bases and 6 bases, there was a span of 18 bases. The CDR3 totals 15 residues. The CDR3 nucleotides read TGTGCCAGCAGCCCTCGCCCCCAAAGCGGTCAGCCCCAGCATTTT. This encodes CASSPRPQSGQPQHF.

The chain recombines TRBV14 with TRBJ2-1, with D perhaps TRBD2 (5 bases). The V end was cut by 1 base, the J end by 2 bases, with 15 bases between. This CDR3 is built from 17 residues. Germline CDR1 and CDR2: SGHDN and FVKESK. The CDR3, as DNA: TGTGCCAGCAGCCAAGTGGGAGCGGTTACGGCCTACAATGAGCAGTTCTTC. It specifies CASSQVGAVTAYNEQFF.

With respect to this clone: Additional DNA sequences in this sample encode the identical CDR3. The chain links TRBV6-1 to TRBJ2-5, with D possibly TRBD2 on 7 matching bases. The CDR3 loop spans 14 amino acids. Trimming cost V 1 base and J 5 bases, with 11 bases left between them. Germline CDR1 reads MNHNS; CDR2 reads SASEGT. The CDR3 DNA reads as TGTGCCAGCAGTGAAGGGGGGGGCCAGGAGACCCAGTACTTC. Translation: CASSEGGGQETQYF.